Listed below are T cell receptor beta chains from one sample, sequenced in a study of T cells after yellow fever vaccination. TCRdb fed the 5' RACE reads into MiXCR, producing one record per CDR3 protein. The sample has some 200,000 distinct CDR3 sequences, 8% to 13% seen once. Source: CD8+ T cells sorted from PBMCs, taken 15 days after the yellow fever booster vaccination. These receptors came from a man between 18 and 29 years old who received the YFV17D yellow fever vaccine. CDR3s include the opening cysteine and the closing phenylalanine or tryptophan. The D gene is left open where the match is weak. Expanded clones get a size class; other rows say once, few or many, or leave the size out.

v_call	j_call	d_call	clone_size	cdr3_nt	cdr3_aa
TRBV10-3	TRBJ1-2	TRBD1	few	TGTGCCGTACAGGGGGCTGACTATGGCTACACCTTC	CAVQGADYGYTF
TRBV5-4	TRBJ2-7	.	few	TGTGCCAGCAGCTTGGTGGAGTCCTACGAGCAGTACTTC	CASSLVESYEQYF
TRBV12-3/TRBV12-4	TRBJ1-5	.	few	TGTGCCAGCAGTTTATTCCCGAGGATCCCCCATCAGCCCCAGCATTTT	CASSLFPRIPHQPQHF
TRBV7-9	TRBJ2-2	TRBD1	few	TGTGCCAGCAGCTCTGGACAGGGCGCGAACACCGGGGAGCTGTTTTTT	CASSSGQGANTGELFF
TRBV12-3/TRBV12-4	TRBJ1-5	.	few	TGTGCCAGCAAGATAGAAGGCAATCAGCCCCAGCATTTT	CASKIEGNQPQHF
TRBV7-9	TRBJ2-7	.	.	TGTGCCAGCAGCGCTCATCGGACACTTTCGGCCTACGAGCAGTACTTC	CASSAHRTLSAYEQYF
TRBV5-1	TRBJ2-3	.	many	TGCGCCAGCAGCTTGCGAGGGTCCGGGACAGATACGCAGTATTTT	CASSLRGSGTDTQYF
TRBV7-3	TRBJ1-2	.	.	TGTGCCAGCAGCCTAGGGGGGGAAGGCTACACCTTC	CASSLGGEGYTF
TRBV6-2/TRBV6-3	TRBJ1-5	TRBD1	.	TGTGCCAGCAGCCCCGGGACAGGGGAACAGCCCCAGCATTTT	CASSPGTGEQPQHF
TRBV10-3	TRBJ2-7	.	few	TGTGCCATCAGTGGGGGAACTAACGAGCAGTACTTC	CAISGGTNEQYF
TRBV6-5	TRBJ1-2	TRBD1	few	TGTGCCAGCAGTCCTCGGGGACAGGGTAAAAATTACTATGGCTACACCTTC	CASSPRGQGKNYYGYTF
TRBV4-1	TRBJ2-5	.	.	TGCGCCAGCAGCCAAGGGCAGAACCTCCCTGGGGAGACCCAGTACTTC	CASSQGQNLPGETQYF
TRBV7-9	TRBJ1-1	.	few	TGTGCCAGCAGCCCTTTGGGGTCCTCCCTTACCGGGATGAACACTGAAGCTTTCTTT	CASSPLGSSLTGMNTEAFF
TRBV12-3/TRBV12-4	TRBJ1-1	.	many	TGTGCCAGCAGTAGGACCGACAAGTACACTGAAGCTTTCTTT	CASSRTDKYTEAFF
TRBV12-3/TRBV12-4	TRBJ2-3	.	.	TGTGCCAGCAGCTCGATGGATGGGGACCTCACAGATACGCAGTATTTT	CASSSMDGDLTDTQYF